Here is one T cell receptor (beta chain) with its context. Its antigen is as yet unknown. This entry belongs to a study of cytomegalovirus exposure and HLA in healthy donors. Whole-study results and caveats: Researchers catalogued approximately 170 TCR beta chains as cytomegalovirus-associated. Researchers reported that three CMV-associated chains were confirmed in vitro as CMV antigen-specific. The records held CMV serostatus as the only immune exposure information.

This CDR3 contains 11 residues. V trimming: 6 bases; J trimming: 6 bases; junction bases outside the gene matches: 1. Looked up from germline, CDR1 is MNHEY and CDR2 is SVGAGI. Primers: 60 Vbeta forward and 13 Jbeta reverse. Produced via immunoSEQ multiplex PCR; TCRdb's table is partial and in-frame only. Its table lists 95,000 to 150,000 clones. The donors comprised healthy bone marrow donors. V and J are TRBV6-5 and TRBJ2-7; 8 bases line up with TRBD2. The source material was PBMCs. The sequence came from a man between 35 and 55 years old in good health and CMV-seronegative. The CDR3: CASRSGSEQYF. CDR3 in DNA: TGTGCCAGCAGGAGCGGGAGCGAGCAGTACTTC.